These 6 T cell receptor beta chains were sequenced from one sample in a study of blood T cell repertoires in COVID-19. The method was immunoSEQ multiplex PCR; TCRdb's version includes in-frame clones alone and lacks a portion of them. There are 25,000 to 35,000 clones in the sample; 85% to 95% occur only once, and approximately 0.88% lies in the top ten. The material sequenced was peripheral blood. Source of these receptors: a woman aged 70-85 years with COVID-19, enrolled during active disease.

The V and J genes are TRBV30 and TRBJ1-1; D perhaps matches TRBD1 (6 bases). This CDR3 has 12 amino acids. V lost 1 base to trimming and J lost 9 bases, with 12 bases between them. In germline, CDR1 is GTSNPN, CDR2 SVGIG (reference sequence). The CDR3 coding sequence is TGTGCCTGGAGTGGAATCACAGGGAAAGCTTTCTTT. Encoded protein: CAWSGITGKAFF.

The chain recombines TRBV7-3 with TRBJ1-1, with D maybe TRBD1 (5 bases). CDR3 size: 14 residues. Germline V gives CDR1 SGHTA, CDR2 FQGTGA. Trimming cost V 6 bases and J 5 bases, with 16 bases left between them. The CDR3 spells CASSPTWEGTEAFF. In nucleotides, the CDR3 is TGTGCCAGCAGTCCCACGTGGGAGGGGACTGAAGCTTTCTTT.

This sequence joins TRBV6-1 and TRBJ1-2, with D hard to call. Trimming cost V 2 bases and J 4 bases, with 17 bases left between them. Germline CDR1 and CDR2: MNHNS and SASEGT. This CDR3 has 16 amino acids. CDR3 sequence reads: CASSENFASPVYGYTF. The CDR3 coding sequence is TGTGCCAGCAGTGAAAACTTTGCATCGCCGGTCTATGGCTACACCTTC.

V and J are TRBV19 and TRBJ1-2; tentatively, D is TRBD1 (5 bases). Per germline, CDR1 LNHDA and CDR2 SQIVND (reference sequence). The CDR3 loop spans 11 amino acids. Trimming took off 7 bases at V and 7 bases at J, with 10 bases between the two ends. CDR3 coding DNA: TGTGCCAGTAATCCAGGGTTTGGCTACACCTTC. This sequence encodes CASNPGFGYTF.

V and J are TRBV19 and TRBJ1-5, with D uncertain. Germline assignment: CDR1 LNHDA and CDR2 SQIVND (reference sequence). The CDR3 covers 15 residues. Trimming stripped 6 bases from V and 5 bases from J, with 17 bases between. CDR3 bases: TGTGCCAGTAGAAAGTGGAGGGCAGGAGATCAGCCCCAGCATTTT. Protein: CASRKWRAGDQPQHF.

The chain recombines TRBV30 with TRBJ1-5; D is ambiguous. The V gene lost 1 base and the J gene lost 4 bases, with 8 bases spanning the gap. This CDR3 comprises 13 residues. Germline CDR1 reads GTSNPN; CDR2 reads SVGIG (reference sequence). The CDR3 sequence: CAWSEYTNQPQHF. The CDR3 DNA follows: TGTGCCTGGAGTGAGTACACGAATCAGCCCCAGCATTTT.